The clone carrying this TCR beta chain was seen only a few times. The data are from a study of identical twins. CDR3 length equals 16 residues. V lost 3 bases and J lost 0; bases outside the gene matches: 5. In germline, CDR1 is KGHSH, CDR2 LQKENI. TCRdb redid the calling of the 5' RACE reads with MiXCR, one entry per CDR3 protein. The sample carries 200,000 to 250,000 distinct CDR3 sequences, around an eighth recorded once. The sequence was obtained from a woman in her late teens or twenties in good health. Sequencing was done on a sample of memory (CD45RO+) T cells sorted from blood. The chain couples TRBV18 to TRBJ2-7, with 10 bases that match TRBD2. DNA for the CDR3: TGTGCCAGCTCACCGCAAGCGGGGGGGAGCTCCTACGAGCAGTACTTC. This encodes CASSPQAGGSSYEQYF.